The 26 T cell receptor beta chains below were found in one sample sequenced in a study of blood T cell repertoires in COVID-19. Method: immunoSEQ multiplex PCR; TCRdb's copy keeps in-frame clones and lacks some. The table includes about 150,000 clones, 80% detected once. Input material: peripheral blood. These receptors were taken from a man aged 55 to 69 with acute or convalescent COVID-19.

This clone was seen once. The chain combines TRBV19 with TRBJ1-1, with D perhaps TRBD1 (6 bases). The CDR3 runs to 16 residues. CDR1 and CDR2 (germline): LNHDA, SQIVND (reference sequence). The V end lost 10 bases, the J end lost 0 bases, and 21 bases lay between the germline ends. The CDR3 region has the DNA TGTGCCACCACTTTACAGGGCACTAGGTTGAACACTGAAGCTTTCTTT. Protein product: CATTLQGTRLNTEAFF. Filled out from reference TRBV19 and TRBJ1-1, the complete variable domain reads DGGITQSPKYLFRKEGQNVTLSCEQNLNHDAMYWYRQDPGQGLRLIYYSQIVNDFQKGDIAEGYSVSREKKESFPLTVTSAQKNPTAFYLCATTLQGTRLNTEAFFGQGTRLTVV.

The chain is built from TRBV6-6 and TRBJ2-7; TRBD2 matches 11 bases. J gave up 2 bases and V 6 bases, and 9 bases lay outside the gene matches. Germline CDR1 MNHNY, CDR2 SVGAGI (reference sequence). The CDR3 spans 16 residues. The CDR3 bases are TGTGCCAGCAGGCCCCCTACTAGCGGGGGACCCTACGAGCAGTACTTC. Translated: CASRPPTSGGPYEQYF.

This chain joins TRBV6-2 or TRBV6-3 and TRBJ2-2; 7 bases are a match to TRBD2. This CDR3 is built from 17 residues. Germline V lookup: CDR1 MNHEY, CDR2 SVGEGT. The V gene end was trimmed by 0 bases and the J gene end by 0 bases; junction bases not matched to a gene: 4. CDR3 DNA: TGTGCCAGCAGTTACTCGGGGGGAGGGTCGAACACCGGGGAGCTGTTTTTT. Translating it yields CASSYSGGGSNTGELFF.

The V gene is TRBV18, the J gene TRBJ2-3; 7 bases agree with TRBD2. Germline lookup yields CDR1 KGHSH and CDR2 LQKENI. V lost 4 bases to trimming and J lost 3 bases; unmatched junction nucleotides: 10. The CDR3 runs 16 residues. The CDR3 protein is CASSLTSALGTDTQYF. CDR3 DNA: TGTGCCAGCTCACTTACTAGCGCCCTCGGGACAGATACGCAGTATTTT.

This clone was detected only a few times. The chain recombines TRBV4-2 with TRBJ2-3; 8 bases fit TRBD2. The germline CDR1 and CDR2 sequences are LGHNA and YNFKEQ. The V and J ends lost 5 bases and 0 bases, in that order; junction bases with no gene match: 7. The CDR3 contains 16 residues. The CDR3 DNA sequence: TGTGCCAGCAGCGGGTCCTGGACTAGCAGCACAGATACGCAGTATTTT. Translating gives CASSGSWTSSTDTQYF.

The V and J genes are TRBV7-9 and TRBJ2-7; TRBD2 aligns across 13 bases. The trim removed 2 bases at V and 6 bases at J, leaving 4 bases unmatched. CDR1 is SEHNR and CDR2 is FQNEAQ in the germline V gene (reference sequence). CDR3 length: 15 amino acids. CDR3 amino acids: CASSLLTSGGSEQYF. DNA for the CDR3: TGTGCCAGCAGCTTACTGACTAGCGGGGGGAGCGAGCAGTACTTC.

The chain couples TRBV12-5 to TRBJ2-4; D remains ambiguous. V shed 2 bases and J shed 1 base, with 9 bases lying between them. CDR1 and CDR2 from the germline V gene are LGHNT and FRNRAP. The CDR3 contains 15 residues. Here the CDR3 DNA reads TGTGCTAGTGGTTTGTCGGTGAGGGCCAAAAACATTCAGTACTTC. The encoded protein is CASGLSVRAKNIQYF.

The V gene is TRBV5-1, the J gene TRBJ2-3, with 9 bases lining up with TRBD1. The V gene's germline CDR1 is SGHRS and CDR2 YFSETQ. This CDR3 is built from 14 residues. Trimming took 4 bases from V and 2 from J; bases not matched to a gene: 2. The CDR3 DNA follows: TGCGCCAGCAGCCGGACAGGGGACACAGATACGCAGTATTTT. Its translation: CASSRTGDTDTQYF.

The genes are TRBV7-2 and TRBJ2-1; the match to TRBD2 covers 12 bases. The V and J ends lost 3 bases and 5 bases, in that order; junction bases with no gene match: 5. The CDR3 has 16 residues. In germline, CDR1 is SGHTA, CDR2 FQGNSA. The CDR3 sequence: CASSFQGLAGHNEQFF. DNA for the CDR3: TGTGCCAGCAGCTTTCAGGGACTAGCGGGCCACAATGAGCAGTTCTTC.

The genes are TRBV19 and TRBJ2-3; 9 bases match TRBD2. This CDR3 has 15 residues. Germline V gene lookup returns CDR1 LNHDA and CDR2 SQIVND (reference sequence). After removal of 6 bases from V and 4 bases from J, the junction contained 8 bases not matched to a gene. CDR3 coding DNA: TGTGCCAGTAGGGAAGGGGTAGCGGGGGCAGATACGCAGTATTTT. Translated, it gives CASREGVAGADTQYF.

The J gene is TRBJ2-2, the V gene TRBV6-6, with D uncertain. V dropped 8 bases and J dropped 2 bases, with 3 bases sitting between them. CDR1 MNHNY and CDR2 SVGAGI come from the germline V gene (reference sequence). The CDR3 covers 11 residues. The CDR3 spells CASRNTGELFF. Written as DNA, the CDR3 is TGTGCCAGCCGTAACACCGGGGAGCTGTTTTTT.

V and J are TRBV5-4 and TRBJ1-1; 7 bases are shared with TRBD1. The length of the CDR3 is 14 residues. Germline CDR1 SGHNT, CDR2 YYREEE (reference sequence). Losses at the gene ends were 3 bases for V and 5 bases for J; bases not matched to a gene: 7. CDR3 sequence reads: CASSSQGRGTEAFF. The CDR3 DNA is TGTGCCAGCAGCTCACAGGGGAGAGGTACTGAAGCTTTCTTT.

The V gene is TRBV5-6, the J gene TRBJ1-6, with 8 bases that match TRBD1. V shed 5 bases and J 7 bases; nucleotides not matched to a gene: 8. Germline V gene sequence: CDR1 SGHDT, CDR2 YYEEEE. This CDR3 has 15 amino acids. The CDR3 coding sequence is TGTGCCAGCAGGGCGGTACGGACAGGGAATTCACCCCTCCACTTT. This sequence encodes CASRAVRTGNSPLHF.

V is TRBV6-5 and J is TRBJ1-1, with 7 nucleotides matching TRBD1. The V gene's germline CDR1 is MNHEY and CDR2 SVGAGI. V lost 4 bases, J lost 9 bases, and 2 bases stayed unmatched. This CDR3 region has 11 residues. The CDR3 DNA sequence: TGTGCCAGCAGTTTACAGGGGAAAGCTTTCTTT. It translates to CASSLQGKAFF.

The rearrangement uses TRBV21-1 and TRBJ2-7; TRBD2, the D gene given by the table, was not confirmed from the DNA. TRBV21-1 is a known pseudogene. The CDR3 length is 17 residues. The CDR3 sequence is CASSARPQDLRAYEQYF. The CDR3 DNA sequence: TGTGCCAGCAGCGCGCGCCCGCAGGACTTGAGGGCCTACGAGCAGTACTTC.

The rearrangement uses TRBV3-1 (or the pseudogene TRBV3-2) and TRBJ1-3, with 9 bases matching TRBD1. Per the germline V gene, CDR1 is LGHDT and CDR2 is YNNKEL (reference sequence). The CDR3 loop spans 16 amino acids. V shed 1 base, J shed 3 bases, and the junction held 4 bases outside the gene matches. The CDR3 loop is CASSQVGTGFGNTIYF. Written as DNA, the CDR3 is TGTGCCAGCAGCCAAGTTGGGACAGGGTTTGGAAACACCATATATTTT.

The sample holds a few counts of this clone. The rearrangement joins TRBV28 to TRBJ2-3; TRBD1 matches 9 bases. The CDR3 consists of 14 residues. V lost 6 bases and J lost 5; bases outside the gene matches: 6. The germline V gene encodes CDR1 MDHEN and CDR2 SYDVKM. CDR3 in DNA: TGTGCCAGCAGGCTACAGGGGGCTGTAGATACGCAGTATTTT. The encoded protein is CASRLQGAVDTQYF.

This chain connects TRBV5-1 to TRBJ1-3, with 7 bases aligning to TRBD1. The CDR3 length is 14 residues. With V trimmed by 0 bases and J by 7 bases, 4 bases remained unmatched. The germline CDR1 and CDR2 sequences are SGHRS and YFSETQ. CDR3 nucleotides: TGCGCCAGCAGCTTGGGACAAGGGGGCAACACCATATATTTT. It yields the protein CASSLGQGGNTIYF.

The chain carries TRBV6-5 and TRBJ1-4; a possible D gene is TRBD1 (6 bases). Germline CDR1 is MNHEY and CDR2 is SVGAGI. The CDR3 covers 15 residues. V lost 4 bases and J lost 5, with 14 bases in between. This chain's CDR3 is CASSFRTVPNEKLFF. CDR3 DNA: TGTGCCAGCAGTTTCCGGACAGTCCCCAATGAAAAACTGTTTTTT.

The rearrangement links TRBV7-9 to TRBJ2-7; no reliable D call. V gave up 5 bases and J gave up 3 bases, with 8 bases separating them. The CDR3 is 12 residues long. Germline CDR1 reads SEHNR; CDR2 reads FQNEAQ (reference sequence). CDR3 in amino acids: CASSGQVYEQYF. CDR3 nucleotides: TGTGCCAGCAGCGGGCAGGTCTACGAGCAGTACTTC.

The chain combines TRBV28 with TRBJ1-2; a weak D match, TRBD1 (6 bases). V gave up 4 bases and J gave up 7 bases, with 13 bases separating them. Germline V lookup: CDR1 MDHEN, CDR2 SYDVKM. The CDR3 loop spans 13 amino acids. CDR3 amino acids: CASSSARGFGYTF. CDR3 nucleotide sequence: TGTGCCAGCAGTTCAGCCAGGGGCTTTGGCTACACCTTC.

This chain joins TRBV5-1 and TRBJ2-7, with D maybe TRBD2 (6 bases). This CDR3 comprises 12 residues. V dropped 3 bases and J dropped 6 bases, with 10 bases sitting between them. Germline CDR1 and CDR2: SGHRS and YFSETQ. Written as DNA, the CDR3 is TGCGCCAGCAGCTCCCAGGGAGGCGAGCAGTACTTC. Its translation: CASSSQGGEQYF. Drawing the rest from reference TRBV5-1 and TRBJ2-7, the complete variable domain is KAGVTQTPRYLIKTRGQQVTLSCSPISGHRSVSWYQQTPGQGLQFLFEYFSETQRNKGNFPGRFSGRQFSNSRSEMNVSTLELGDSALYLCASSSQGGEQYFGPGTRLTVT.

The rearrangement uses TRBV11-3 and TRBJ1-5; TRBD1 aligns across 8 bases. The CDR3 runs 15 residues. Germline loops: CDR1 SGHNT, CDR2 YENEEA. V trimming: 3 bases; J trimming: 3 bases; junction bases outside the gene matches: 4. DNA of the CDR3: TGTGCCAGCAGCTTTGCGGACAGGGCCAATCAGCCCCAGCATTTT. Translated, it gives CASSFADRANQPQHF.

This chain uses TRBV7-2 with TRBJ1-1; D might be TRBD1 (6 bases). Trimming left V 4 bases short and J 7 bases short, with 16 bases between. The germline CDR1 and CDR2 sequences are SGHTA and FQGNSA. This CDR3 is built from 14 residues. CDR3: CASSSSSGHREAFF. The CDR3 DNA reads TGTGCCAGCAGCTCTTCCTCGGGACACCGTGAAGCTTTCTTT.

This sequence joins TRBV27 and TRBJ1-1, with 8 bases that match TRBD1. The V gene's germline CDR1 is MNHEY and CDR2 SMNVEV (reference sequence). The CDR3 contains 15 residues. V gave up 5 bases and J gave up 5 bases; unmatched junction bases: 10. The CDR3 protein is CASSLLTGAGTEAFF. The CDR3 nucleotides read TGTGCCAGCAGTCTTCTGACAGGGGCGGGTACTGAAGCTTTCTTT.

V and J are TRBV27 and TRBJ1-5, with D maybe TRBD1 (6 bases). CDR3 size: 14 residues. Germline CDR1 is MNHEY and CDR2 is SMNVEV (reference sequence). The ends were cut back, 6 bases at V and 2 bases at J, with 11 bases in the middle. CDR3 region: CASRQGGRNQPQHF. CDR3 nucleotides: TGTGCCAGCAGACAGGGTGGACGCAATCAGCCCCAGCATTTT.